This passage covers 9 T cell receptor beta chains from one sample sequenced in a study of OX40 agonist ivuxolimab in advanced cancers. Sequenced by immunoSEQ multiplex PCR; TCRdb stores in-frame clones only, minus some. The table has about 99,000 clones, roughly 95% seen once. The specimen was CD4+ or CD8+ T cells sorted from blood, collected in a trial of the OX40 agonist ivuxolimab. These receptor sequences come from an adult with an advanced solid tumor such as melanoma, head and neck, liver or kidney cancer.

The chain links TRBV6-5 to TRBJ2-2; 7 nucleotides line up with TRBD1. Trimming removed 6 bases from V and 3 bases from J; junction bases left unmatched: 7. CDR1 and CDR2 from the germline V gene are MNHEY and SVGAGI. The CDR3 covers 15 residues. CDR3 amino acids: CASRTGQVHTGELFF. In DNA form, the CDR3 reads TGTGCCAGCAGGACAGGACAGGTGCACACCGGGGAGCTGTTTTTT.

The chain links TRBV7-9 to TRBJ2-1; no clear D gene. From germline, CDR1 is SEHNR and CDR2 FQNEAQ (reference sequence). V was clipped by 5 bases and J by 4 bases, with 24 bases between them. This CDR3 is 18 amino acids long. The CDR3 protein is CASSQIGGPQVVYNEQFF. In DNA, the CDR3 is TGTGCCAGCAGCCAGATTGGTGGACCTCAGGTTGTGTACAATGAGCAGTTCTTC.

The chain joins TRBV27 to TRBJ1-1; the D gene is possibly TRBD1 (5 bases). Trimming took off 4 bases at V and 3 bases at J, with 15 bases between the two ends. The germline gives CDR1 MNHEY, CDR2 SMNVEV (reference sequence). The CDR3 has 15 amino acids. The CDR3 sequence is CASSWDGEWDTEAFF. The CDR3 DNA follows: TGTGCCAGCAGTTGGGACGGCGAATGGGACACTGAAGCTTTCTTT.

In DNA form, the CDR3 reads TGTGCCAGCAGCTTAGGGATCAGGCCGGGAGAGCAGTACTTC. Amino acid sequence: CASSLGIRPGEQYF. The V call is TRBV7-9, the J call TRBJ2-7, with D perhaps TRBD2 (5 bases). The CDR3 consists of 14 residues. Deletions cut 1 base from V and 7 bases from J, with 14 bases between. Germline loops: CDR1 SEHNR, CDR2 FQNEAQ (reference sequence).

The chain uses TRBV6-5 and TRBJ2-7, with a tentative D call TRBD1 (5 bases). CDR3 length equals 13 residues. CDR1 and CDR2 (germline): MNHEY, SVGAGI. V gave up 6 bases and J gave up 3 bases, with 12 bases separating them. CDR3 protein: CASRGQGFYEQYF. CDR3 bases: TGTGCCAGCAGAGGGCAGGGATTCTACGAGCAGTACTTC.

This chain links TRBV2 with TRBJ1-5; possibly TRBD1 for D (6 bases). The CDR3 totals 14 residues. V lost 6 bases and J 9 bases, leaving 18 bases between the germline ends. Looked up from germline, CDR1 is SNHLY and CDR2 is FYNNEI. CDR3 bases: TGTGCCAGCAGCCCCGGGACAATGGAACGGCCCCAGCATTTT. It specifies CASSPGTMERPQHF.

This clone was picked up one time. The chain recombines TRBV4-3 with TRBJ2-7; maybe TRBD2 (5 bases). The germline gives CDR1 LGHNA, CDR2 YSLEER. There are 13 residues in the CDR3. Trimming removed 4 bases at V and 4 bases at J, with 11 bases between. CDR3: CASSLGLLYEQYF. The CDR3 bases are TGCGCCAGCAGCCTCGGACTCCTATACGAGCAGTACTTC.

The rearrangement links TRBV19 to TRBJ2-7; possibly TRBD1 or TRBD2 for D (5 bases each). The CDR3 loop spans 17 amino acids. CDR1 and CDR2 from the germline V gene are LNHDA and SQIVND (reference sequence). The V gene lost 3 bases and the J gene lost 0 bases, with 18 bases spanning the gap. This CDR3 reads CASSIGTGPTLSYEQYF. CDR3 nucleotide sequence: TGTGCCAGTAGTATTGGGACGGGACCCACCCTCTCCTACGAGCAGTACTTC.

The chain employs TRBV4-1 and TRBJ2-7; possible D gene TRBD1, 6 bases. The V end lost 3 bases, the J end lost 1 base, and 10 bases lay between the germline ends. Germline assignment: CDR1 MGHRA and CDR2 YSYEKL. The CDR3 extends over 14 amino acids. The CDR3 coding sequence is TGCGCCAGCAGCCACCAACAGGGTTCCTACGAGCAGTACTTC. Translated: CASSHQQGSYEQYF.